The rows below give T cell receptor beta chains drawn from one sample of a study of CD8+ T cells in alopecia areata. Libraries were prepared by immunoSEQ multiplex PCR; TCRdb keeps only in-frame clonotypes and omits some of them. The sample has tens of thousands of clones; about 30% are singletons. Sample: CD8+ T cells sorted from blood, taken at week 4, from a patient treated with tofacitinib. The origin of the receptors is a human donor with alopecia areata. Both conserved end residues are part of each CDR3. A D gene is named only where the DNA matches it firmly. A row's size may be missing; if present it is once, few, many or a size class.

.	.	TRBV27	TRBJ1-1	TGTGCCAGCAGTTTATCGGGGGGGATGAACACTGAAGCTTTCTTT	CASSLSGGMNTEAFF
TRBD1	few	TRBV6-1	TRBJ2-7	TGTGCCAGCAGTGAATTAGGGACAGGGGACTACGAGCAGTACTTC	CASSELGTGDYEQYF
TRBD2	.	TRBV4-1	TRBJ2-3	TGCGCCAGCAGCCAAAAGGTCGCGGGAGGCCCAGATACGCAGTATTTT	CASSQKVAGGPDTQYF
TRBD2	few	TRBV11-1	TRBJ2-3	TGTGCCAGCAGCTTAAGACCGGGACTAGCGGGAGAAACAGATACGCAGTATTTT	CASSLRPGLAGETDTQYF
.	few	TRBV15	TRBJ2-7	TGTGCCACCAGCAGAGGGGTTAGCGACGAGCAGTACTTC	CATSRGVSDEQYF
TRBD1	.	TRBV5-1	TRBJ1-1	TGCGCCAGCAGCATCGGACAGGGGTTTTTGGCTTTCTTT	CASSIGQGFLAFF
.	once	TRBV29-1	TRBJ2-7	TGCAGCGTTGTTGCCAGCTCCTACGAGCAGTACTTC	CSVVASSYEQYF
.	few	TRBV6-1	TRBJ1-5	TGTGCCAGCAGTGCCCGAGGAAGGCAGGGAGGCTCCAATCAGCCCCAGCATTTT	CASSARGRQGGSNQPQHF
.	.	TRBV11-2	TRBJ2-7	TGTGCCAGCAGCCCGCTTAAAACGGGAATTGAGGACGAGCAGTACTTC	CASSPLKTGIEDEQYF
.	.	TRBV29-1	TRBJ2-1	TGCAGCGTTGAAGGTCTGACGGGAGCGATTGTGGATGAGCAGTTCTTC	CSVEGLTGAIVDEQFF
TRBD2	.	TRBV4-2	TRBJ2-1	TGTGCCAGCAGCCAAGAAGTAGCGGGAGTCGGCAATGAGCAGTTCTTC	CASSQEVAGVGNEQFF
TRBD2	.	TRBV30	TRBJ2-1	TGTGCCTGGACTAGCGGGAGACCTGAGCAGTTCTTC	CAWTSGRPEQFF
TRBD2	.	TRBV27	TRBJ2-7	TGTGCCAGCAGTTATAGCGGGAGGGCCGACGAGCAGTACTTC	CASSYSGRADEQYF
.	few	TRBV29-1	TRBJ2-1	TGCAGCGCTCCGACACTAGTTAATGAGCAGTTCTTC	CSAPTLVNEQFF
.	few	TRBV29-1	TRBJ2-7	TGCAGCGTTGAAGACCCAGGGCGCTACGAGCAGTACTTC	CSVEDPGRYEQYF
.	few	TRBV30	TRBJ2-3	TGTGCCTGGGGTGTTGAGACGGGAGATACGCAGTATTTT	CAWGVETGDTQYF
TRBD1	few	TRBV9	TRBJ2-2	TGTGCCAGCAGCGGGTCACCGGGACAGGGGGTGGGCACCGGGGAGCTGTTTTTT	CASSGSPGQGVGTGELFF
.	.	TRBV29-1	TRBJ2-1	TGCAGCCCAACTTATTACAATGAGCAGTTCTTC	CSPTYYNEQFF
.	.	TRBV4-1	TRBJ2-7	TGCGCCAGCAGCCAAGATATGGGGTTCTCCTACGAGCAGTACTTC	CASSQDMGFSYEQYF
.	many	TRBV2	TRBJ1-5	TGTGCCAGCCAGCAGGGAGGGGGGTACGATCAGCCCCAGCATTTT	CASQQGGGYDQPQHF
.	once	TRBV6-5	TRBJ2-1	TGTGCCAGCAGTTATCGGGGACGGAATGAGCAGTTCTTC	CASSYRGRNEQFF
TRBD2	.	TRBV5-6	TRBJ2-1	TGTGCCAGCACCCGCGGGAGGGACTCAAGGTGGGATGAGCAGTTCTTC	CASTRGRDSRWDEQFF
.	.	TRBV20-1	TRBJ1-2	TGCAGTGCCCCCCAAACGCATGGCTACACCTTC	CSAPQTHGYTF
TRBD1	.	TRBV7-6	TRBJ1-5	TGTGCCAGCAGCCTTACAGGGGGGGGAGGCAATCAGCCCCAGCATTTT	CASSLTGGGGNQPQHF
TRBD1	.	TRBV7-4	TRBJ2-3	TGTGCCAGCAGCTCAAAACCGGGACAGCAGCATTCTACGCAGTATTTT	CASSSKPGQQHSTQYF
TRBD1	.	TRBV28	TRBJ2-4	TGTGCCAGCAGTTACCGGGACAGGCAACTAGCCAAAAACATTCAGTACTTC	CASSYRDRQLAKNIQYF
.	.	TRBV4-1	TRBJ2-7	TGCGCCAGCAGCCAAGGTCGGCAGGGTCCCTACGAGCAGTACTTC	CASSQGRQGPYEQYF